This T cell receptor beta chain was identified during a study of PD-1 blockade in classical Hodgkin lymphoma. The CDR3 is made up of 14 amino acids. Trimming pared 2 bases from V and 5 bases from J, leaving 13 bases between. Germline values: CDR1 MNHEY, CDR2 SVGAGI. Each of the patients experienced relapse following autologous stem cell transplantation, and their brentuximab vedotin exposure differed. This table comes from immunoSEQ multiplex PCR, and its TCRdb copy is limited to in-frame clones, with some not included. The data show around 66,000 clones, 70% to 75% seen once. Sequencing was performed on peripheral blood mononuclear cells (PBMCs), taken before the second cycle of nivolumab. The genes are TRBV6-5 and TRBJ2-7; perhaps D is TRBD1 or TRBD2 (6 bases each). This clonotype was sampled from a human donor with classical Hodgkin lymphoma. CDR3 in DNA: TGTGCCAGCAGTTACGGGGGGCCCCCGGACGAGCAGTACTTC. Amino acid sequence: CASSYGGPPDEQYF.